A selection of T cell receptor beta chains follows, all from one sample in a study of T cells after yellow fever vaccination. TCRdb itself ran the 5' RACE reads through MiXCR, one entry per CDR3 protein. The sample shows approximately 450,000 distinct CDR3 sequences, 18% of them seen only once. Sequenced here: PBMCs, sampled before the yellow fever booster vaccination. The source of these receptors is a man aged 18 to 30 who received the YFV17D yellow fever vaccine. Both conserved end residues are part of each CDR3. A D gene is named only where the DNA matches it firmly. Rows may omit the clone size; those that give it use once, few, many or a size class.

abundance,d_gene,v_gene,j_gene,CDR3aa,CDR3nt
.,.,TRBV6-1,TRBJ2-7,CASRKDSKYEQYF,TGTGCCAGCAGAAAGGACAGCAAATACGAGCAGTACTTC
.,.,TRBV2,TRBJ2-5,CASAAGPSQETQYF,TGTGCCAGCGCGGCCGGGCCCTCCCAAGAGACCCAGTACTTC
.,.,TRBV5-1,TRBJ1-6,CASSFEPANSPLHF,TGCGCCAGCAGCTTCGAGCCCGCTAATTCACCCCTCCACTTT
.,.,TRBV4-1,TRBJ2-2,CASSSGTPGQNTGELFF,TGCGCCAGCAGCTCCGGAACCCCGGGACAGAACACCGGGGAGCTGTTTTTT
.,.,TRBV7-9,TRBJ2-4,CASSQRWFAEVEFLAKNIQYF,TGTGCCAGCAGCCAAAGATGGTTTGCAGAAGTTGAATTTCTAGCCAAAAACATTCAGTACTTC
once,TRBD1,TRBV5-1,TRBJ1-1,CASTGDRAIRDTEAFF,TGCGCCAGCACCGGGGACAGGGCGATCAGGGACACTGAAGCTTTCTTT
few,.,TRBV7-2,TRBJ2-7,CASSLKWGTTYEQYF,TGTGCCAGCAGCCTAAAATGGGGCACAACCTACGAGCAGTACTTC
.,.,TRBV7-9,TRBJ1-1,CASSLLQGVAEAFF,TGTGCCAGCAGCTTGTTACAGGGTGTCGCAGAAGCTTTCTTT
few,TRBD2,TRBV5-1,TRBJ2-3,CASNAGLAGATDTQYF,TGCGCCAGCAACGCGGGACTAGCGGGGGCCACAGATACGCAGTATTTT
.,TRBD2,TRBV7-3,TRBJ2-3,CASSPVAGGPADTQYF,TGTGCCAGCAGCCCAGTAGCGGGGGGGCCGGCCGATACGCAGTATTTT
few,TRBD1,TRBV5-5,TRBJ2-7,CASRPGTGLPYEQYF,TGTGCCAGCAGACCCGGGACAGGGCTTCCCTACGAGCAGTACTTC
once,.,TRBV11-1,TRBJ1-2,CASSLQGSDNGYTF,TGTGCCAGCAGCTTACAGGGAAGTGATAATGGCTACACCTTC
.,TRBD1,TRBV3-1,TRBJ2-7,CASSSQGAHEQYF,TGTGCCAGTTCCTCCCAGGGGGCCCACGAGCAGTACTTC
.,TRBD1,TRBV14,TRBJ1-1,CASSPIQGANTEAFF,TGTGCCAGCAGCCCCATACAGGGGGCTAACACTGAAGCTTTCTTT
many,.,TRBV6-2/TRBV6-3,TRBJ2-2,CASSTRGTNTGELFF,TGTGCCAGCAGTACGCGGGGTACGAACACCGGGGAGCTGTTTTTT
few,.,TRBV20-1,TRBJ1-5,CSARVGGRGDQPQHF,TGCAGTGCTAGAGTGGGGGGCAGGGGAGATCAGCCCCAGCATTTT
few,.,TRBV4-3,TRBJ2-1,CASSQDRGATNEQFF,TGCGCCAGCAGCCAAGATAGGGGGGCTACCAATGAGCAGTTCTTC
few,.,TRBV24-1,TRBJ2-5,CATSDSGGPQETQYF,TGTGCCACCAGTGATTCAGGAGGCCCCCAAGAGACCCAGTACTTC
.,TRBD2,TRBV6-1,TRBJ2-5,CASNPWVGSGGAETQYF,TGTGCCAGCAACCCCTGGGTCGGTAGCGGGGGGGCAGAGACCCAGTACTTC
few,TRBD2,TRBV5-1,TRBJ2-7,CASSLWGRENEQYF,TGCGCCAGCAGCTTGTGGGGGAGGGAAAACGAGCAGTACTTC
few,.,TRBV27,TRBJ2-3,CASSFDFETSTDTQYF,TGTGCCAGCAGTTTTGATTTCGAGACTAGCACAGATACGCAGTATTTT
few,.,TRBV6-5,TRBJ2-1,CASSYRDIYNEQFF,TGTGCCAGCAGTTACCGGGACATCTACAATGAGCAGTTCTTC
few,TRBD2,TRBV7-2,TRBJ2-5,CASSPRGTMETQYF,TGTGCCAGCAGCCCTAGAGGGACTATGGAGACCCAGTACTTC
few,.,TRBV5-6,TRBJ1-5,CASSPNGVGDQPQHF,TGTGCCAGCAGCCCGAACGGGGTTGGAGACCAGCCCCAGCATTTT
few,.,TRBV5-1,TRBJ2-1,CASSLGIRDGPSYNEQFF,TGCGCCAGCAGCTTGGGTATAAGGGACGGGCCTTCCTACAATGAGCAGTTCTTC
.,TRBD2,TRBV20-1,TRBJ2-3,CSANSGGTDTQYF,TGCAGTGCAAATAGCGGGGGCACAGATACGCAGTATTTT
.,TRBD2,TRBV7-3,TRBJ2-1,CASSENVAGGEQFF,TGTGCCAGCAGCGAAAACGTAGCGGGGGGAGAGCAGTTCTTC
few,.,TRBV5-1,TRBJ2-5,CASHGGPQETQYF,TGCGCCAGCCATGGGGGCCCCCAAGAGACCCAGTACTTC
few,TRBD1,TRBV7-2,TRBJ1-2,CASSLREGGEGYTF,TGTGCCAGCAGCTTAAGGGAAGGGGGCGAGGGCTACACCTTC
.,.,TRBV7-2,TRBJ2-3,CASREWGAADTQYF,TGTGCCAGCAGAGAGTGGGGGGCCGCCGATACGCAGTATTTT
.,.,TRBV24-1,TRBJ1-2,CATSDLATNYGYTF,TGTGCCACCAGTGATTTGGCCACCAACTATGGCTACACCTTC
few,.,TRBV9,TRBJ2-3,CASSAGTPRDTQYF,TGTGCCAGCAGCGCCGGGACACCTAGAGATACGCAGTATTTT
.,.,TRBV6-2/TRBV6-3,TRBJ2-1,CASSIPGYNEQFF,TGTGCCAGCAGTATACCGGGGTACAATGAGCAGTTCTTC
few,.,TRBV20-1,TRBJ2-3,CSATATDTQYF,TGCAGTGCTACGGCCACAGATACGCAGTATTTT
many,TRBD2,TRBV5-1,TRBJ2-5,CASSLEGGGETQYF,TGCGCCAGCAGCTTGGAGGGCGGGGGAGAGACCCAGTACTTC
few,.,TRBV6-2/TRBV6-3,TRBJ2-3,CASSGGPSTDTQYF,TGTGCCAGCAGCGGGGGACCAAGCACAGATACGCAGTATTTT
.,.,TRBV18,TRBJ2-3,CASSTRHSDTQYF,TGTGCCAGCTCAACCAGACACTCCGATACGCAGTATTTT
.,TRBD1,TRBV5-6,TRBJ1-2,CASSPGTASPYGYTF,TGTGCCAGCAGCCCAGGGACAGCTAGTCCATATGGCTACACCTTC
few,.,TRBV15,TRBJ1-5,CATSRDYQPQHF,TGTGCCACCAGCAGAGACTATCAGCCCCAGCATTTT
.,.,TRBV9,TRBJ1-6,CASTRRGDSYNSPLHF,TGTGCCAGCACCAGACGGGGCGACTCCTATAATTCACCCCTCCACTTT
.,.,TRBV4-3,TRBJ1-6,CASSQDGGRNNSPLHF,TGCGCCAGCAGCCAAGATGGGGGAAGGAACAATTCACCCCTCCACTTT
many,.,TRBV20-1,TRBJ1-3,CSASRFSSGNTIYF,TGCAGTGCTAGTAGGTTTTCCTCTGGAAACACCATATATTTT
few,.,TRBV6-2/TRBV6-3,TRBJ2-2,CASSYMEGGELFF,TGTGCCAGCAGTTACATGGAGGGCGGGGAGCTGTTTTTT
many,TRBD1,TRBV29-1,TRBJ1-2,CSATPGQVDGYTF,TGCAGCGCCACTCCGGGACAGGTTGATGGCTACACCTTC
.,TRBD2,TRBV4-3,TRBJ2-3,CASSQGTGLAGDTQYF,TGCGCCAGCAGCCAAGGCACGGGACTAGCGGGAGATACGCAGTATTTT
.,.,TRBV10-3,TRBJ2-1,CAISVPGSYNEQFF,TGTGCCATCAGTGTACCGGGGTCCTACAATGAGCAGTTCTTC
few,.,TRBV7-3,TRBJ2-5,CASSLTLGGLETQYF,TGTGCCAGCAGCTTAACGCTAGGGGGGTTAGAGACCCAGTACTTC
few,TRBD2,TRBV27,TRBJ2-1,CASIGFSGGLYNEQFF,TGTGCCAGCATAGGTTTCAGCGGGGGTCTCTACAATGAGCAGTTCTTC
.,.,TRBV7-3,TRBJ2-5,CASSLYPITGGIQETQYF,TGTGCCAGCAGCCTCTACCCCATTACGGGGGGCATTCAAGAGACCCAGTACTTC
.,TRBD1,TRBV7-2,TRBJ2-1,CASRDRQGVFGEQFF,TGTGCCAGCAGAGATCGACAGGGTGTCTTCGGTGAGCAGTTCTTC
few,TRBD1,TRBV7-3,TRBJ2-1,CASSWGTGSPNEQFF,TGTGCCAGCAGCTGGGGGACAGGATCCCCCAATGAGCAGTTCTTC
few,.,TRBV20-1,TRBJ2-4,CSAGVNAKNIQYF,TGCAGTGCAGGGGTAAATGCCAAAAACATTCAGTACTTC
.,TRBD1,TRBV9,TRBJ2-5,CASTTGAEETQYF,TGTGCCAGCACCACAGGGGCGGAAGAGACCCAGTACTTC
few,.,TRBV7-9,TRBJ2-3,CASSSQTRPDTQYF,TGTGCCAGCAGCTCCCAGACTAGGCCAGATACGCAGTATTTT
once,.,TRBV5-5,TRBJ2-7,CASSLGQPPTGEQYF,TGTGCCAGCAGCTTAGGACAGCCTCCGACTGGGGAGCAGTACTTC
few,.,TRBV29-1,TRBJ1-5,CSVAIDGFGAQHF,TGCAGCGTAGCTATCGACGGGTTTGGAGCCCAGCATTTT
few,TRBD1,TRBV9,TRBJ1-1,CASSNRGGTEAFF,TGTGCCAGCAGCAACAGGGGAGGCACTGAAGCTTTCTTT